Here is one TCR beta chain with its context. TCRdb reprocessed the 5' RACE reads and reports one entry per CDR3 protein, with no DNA. The listing contains roughly 150,000 distinct CDR3 sequences. This CDR3 is built from 15 residues. The germline V gene has CDR1 DFQATT and CDR2 SNEGSKA (reference sequence). The sample comes from a study of monozygotic twins with inflammatory bowel disease. Sequenced input: blood. The receptor was isolated from a human donor with ulcerative colitis or Crohn's disease, or a healthy co-twin of an affected twin (not recorded which). The chain couples TRBV20-1 to TRBJ2-3; TCRdb returns TRBD2, unconfirmable since there is no DNA. The CDR3: CSARAGTSGLDTQYF.